A single sample is the source of the 3 T cell receptor beta chains below, sequenced in a study of blood T cell repertoires in COVID-19. The method was immunoSEQ multiplex PCR; TCRdb's version includes in-frame clones alone and lacks a portion of them. The sample holds about 500,000 clones, 85% to 90% seen once. Sequencing was performed on peripheral blood. The receptors originated from a man between 18 and 29 years old with COVID-19, enrolled during active disease.

The chain recombines TRBV4-1 with TRBJ2-1; 11 bases agree with TRBD2. V gave up 4 bases and J gave up 11 bases; unmatched junction bases: 13. Germline loops: CDR1 MGHRA, CDR2 YSYEKL. The CDR3 is 16 amino acids. In nucleotides, the CDR3 is TGCGCCAGCAGCCCATGGCCTAGCGGGAGGACCCTCCAGCAGTTCTTC. Translating gives CASSPWPSGRTLQQFF.

The chain couples TRBV7-3 to TRBJ2-1; no clear D. Germline CDR1 is SGHTA and CDR2 is FQGTGA. The CDR3 runs to 16 residues. V gave up 1 base and J gave up 0 bases, with 10 bases separating them. CDR3 nucleotides: TGTGCCAGCAGCTTAAGTGGAGACCCCTCCTACAATGAGCAGTTCTTC. Translation gives CASSLSGDPSYNEQFF.

The chain recombines TRBV5-6 with TRBJ2-7; TRBD1 is a possible D gene (6 bases). V was pared by 5 bases and J by 0 bases, with 18 bases between. Germline CDR1 and CDR2: SGHDT and YYEEEE. This CDR3 spans 16 amino acids. CDR3 region: CASRPPGVLSSYEQYF. In DNA form, the CDR3 reads TGTGCCAGCAGACCGCCAGGGGTCCTCTCCTCCTACGAGCAGTACTTC.